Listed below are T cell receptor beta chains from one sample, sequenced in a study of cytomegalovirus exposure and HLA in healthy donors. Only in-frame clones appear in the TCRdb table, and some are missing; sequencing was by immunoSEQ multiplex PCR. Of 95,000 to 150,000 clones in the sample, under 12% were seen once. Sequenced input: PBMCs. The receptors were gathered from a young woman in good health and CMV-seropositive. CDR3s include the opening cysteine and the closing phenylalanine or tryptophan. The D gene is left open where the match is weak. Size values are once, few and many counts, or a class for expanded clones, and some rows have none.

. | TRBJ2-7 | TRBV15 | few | TGTGCCACCAGCAGAGATCTAGGTGGGGCGGAGCAGTACTTC | CATSRDLGGAEQYF
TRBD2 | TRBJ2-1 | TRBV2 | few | TGTGCCAGCAGTGAGAGACTAGCGGGAGGGTTTTATGAGCAGTTCTTC | CASSERLAGGFYEQFF
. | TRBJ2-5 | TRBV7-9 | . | TGTGCCAGCAGCTTACCCCTAGCTGAGTACCAAGAGACCCAGTACTTC | CASSLPLAEYQETQYF
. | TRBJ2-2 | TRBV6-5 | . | TGTGCCAGCAGCATCCAAGCGGGCACCGGGGAGCTGTTTTTT | CASSIQAGTGELFF
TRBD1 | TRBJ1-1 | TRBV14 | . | TGTGCCAGCAGCTCTGACCGTGGACAGGTTCGGGCTGAAGCTTTCTTT | CASSSDRGQVRAEAFF
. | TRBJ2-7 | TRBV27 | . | TGCGCCAGCGCAACGGGGGCGGGAGTTATCTACGAGCAGTACTTC | CASATGAGVIYEQYF
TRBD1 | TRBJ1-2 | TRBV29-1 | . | TGCAGCGTTGAAGATCGGACAGGGGGGAGCTACACCTTC | CSVEDRTGGSYTF
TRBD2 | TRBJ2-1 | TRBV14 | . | TGTGCCAGCAGCCCCCCGGCGCGGGAGAAGGATGAGCAGTTCTTC | CASSPPAREKDEQFF
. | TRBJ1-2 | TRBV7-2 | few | TGTGCCAGCAGCTTACAGTCTAACTATGGCTACACCTTC | CASSLQSNYGYTF
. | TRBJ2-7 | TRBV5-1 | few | TGCGCCAGCAGCCCCTGGGACACTACATCCTACGAGCAGTACTTC | CASSPWDTTSYEQYF
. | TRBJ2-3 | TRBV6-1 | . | TGTGCCAGCAGTGGACCCGGGAACACAGATACGCAGTATTTT | CASSGPGNTDTQYF
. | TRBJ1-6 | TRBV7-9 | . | TGTGCCAGCACAGCAGGGTCCTATAATTCACCCCTCCACTTT | CASTAGSYNSPLHF
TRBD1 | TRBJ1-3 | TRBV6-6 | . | TGTGCCAGCAGTTCCGAGGGGACAGAGATAAACACCATATATTTT | CASSSEGTEINTIYF
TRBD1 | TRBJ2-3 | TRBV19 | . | TGTGCCAGTAGTCTCAAGACAGGGGGCTCGGATACGCAGTATTTT | CASSLKTGGSDTQYF
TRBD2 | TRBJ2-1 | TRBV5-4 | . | TGTGCCAGCACCCAGGGACTAGCGGGAGGGATGGGTGAGCAGTTCTTC | CASTQGLAGGMGEQFF
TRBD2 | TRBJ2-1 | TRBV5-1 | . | TGCGCCAGCAGCTTGGATTGGACTAGCGGTATTTTCTCCTACAATGAGCAGTTCTTC | CASSLDWTSGIFSYNEQFF
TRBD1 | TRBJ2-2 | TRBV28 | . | TGTGCCAGCAGTTTATCAGGGGGCGATAGGGAGCTGTTTTTT | CASSLSGGDRELFF
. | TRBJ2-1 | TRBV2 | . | TGTGCCAGCAGCGCTAAGGCCAGGGGCCCCGATTGGGGCGATGAGCAGTTCTTC | CASSAKARGPDWGDEQFF
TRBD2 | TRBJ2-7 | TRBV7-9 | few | TGTGCCAGCAGCTCAGAGGGACGGGAGGCCTACGAGCAGTACTTC | CASSSEGREAYEQYF
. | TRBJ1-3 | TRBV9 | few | TGTGCCAGCAGCGTAGCTCCCCTCTCTGGAAACACCATATATTTT | CASSVAPLSGNTIYF
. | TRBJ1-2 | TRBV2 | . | TGTGCCAGCAGTTCCGGGATGACGACCTACTTC | CASSSGMTTYF
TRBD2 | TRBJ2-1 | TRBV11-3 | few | TGTGCCAGCAGGAGTAGCGGGCGCAATGAGCAGTTCTTC | CASRSSGRNEQFF
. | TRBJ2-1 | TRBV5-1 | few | TGCGCCAGCAGCTTGCTAGCCCTTCCCGGGGATGAGCAGTTCTTC | CASSLLALPGDEQFF
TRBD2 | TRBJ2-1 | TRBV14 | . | TGTGCCCCCCCCCGGCCCCAAGGACTAGCGGGACCCTACAATGAGCAGTTCTTC | CAPPRPQGLAGPYNEQFF
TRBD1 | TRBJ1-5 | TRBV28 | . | TGTGCCAGCAGTCTTAGCGCCTTGACAGGGGTGTCCTTT | CASSLSALTGVSF
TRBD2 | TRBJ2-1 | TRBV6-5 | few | TGTGCCAGCAGTCGACTAGCGGGAGAAAGGAATGAGCAGTTCTTC | CASSRLAGERNEQFF
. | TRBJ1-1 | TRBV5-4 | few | TGTGCCAGCAGCTTGGTGTATAATAAGAACACTGAAGCTTTCTTT | CASSLVYNKNTEAFF
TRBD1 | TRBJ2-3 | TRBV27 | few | TGTGCCAGCAGTTTTTCCAGGGGGGATACGCAGTATTTT | CASSFSRGDTQYF
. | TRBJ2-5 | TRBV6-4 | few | TGTGCCAGCAGTGACACCGCCGGGGTGGGCCGGGAGACCCAGTACTTC | CASSDTAGVGRETQYF
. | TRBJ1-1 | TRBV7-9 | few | TGTGCCAGCAGCTCCTCAACAGGGAACACTGAAGCTTTCTTT | CASSSSTGNTEAFF
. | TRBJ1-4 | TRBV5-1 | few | TGCGCCAGCAGCCCGAGGACAGTTGCAACTAATGAAAAACTGTTTTTT | CASSPRTVATNEKLFF
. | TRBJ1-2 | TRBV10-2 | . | TGCGCCAGCAGTGAGTCCCAGGGAACCACTGATGGCTACACCTTC | CASSESQGTTDGYTF
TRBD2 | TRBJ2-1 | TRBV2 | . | TGTGCCAGCGATCTCCCGATTAGCGGGAGCCACAATGAGCAGTTCTTC | CASDLPISGSHNEQFF
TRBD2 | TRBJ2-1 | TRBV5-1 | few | TGCGCCAGCAGCTTAGGTACATTGAGCGGGAGCTCCTACAATGAGCAGTTCTTC | CASSLGTLSGSSYNEQFF
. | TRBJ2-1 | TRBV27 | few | TGTGCCAGCAGTTCCAAATACGGGGGGCTATACAATGAGCAGTTCTTC | CASSSKYGGLYNEQFF
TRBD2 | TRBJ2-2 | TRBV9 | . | TGTGCCAGCAGCGCATGGAGCGGGAGGACGGGTACCGGGGAGCTGTTTTTT | CASSAWSGRTGTGELFF
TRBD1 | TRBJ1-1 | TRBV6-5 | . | TGTGCCAGCAGTTTAAAAGGGGGCTATACTGAAGCTTTCTTT | CASSLKGGYTEAFF
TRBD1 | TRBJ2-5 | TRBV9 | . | TGTGCCAGCAGCGTGACAGGGGTAGAGACCCAGTACTTC | CASSVTGVETQYF
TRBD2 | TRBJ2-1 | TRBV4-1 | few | TGCGCCAGCAGCCAAGGTAGCGGGAGAATTAATGAGCAGTTCTTC | CASSQGSGRINEQFF
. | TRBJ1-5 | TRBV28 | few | TGTGCCAGCAAAACGGGGAATCAGCCCCAGAATTTT | CASKTGNQPQNF
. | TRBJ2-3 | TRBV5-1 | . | TGCGCCAGCATCCCGGACAATTCCGGCACAGATACGCAGTATTTT | CASIPDNSGTDTQYF
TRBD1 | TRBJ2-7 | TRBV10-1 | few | TGCGCCAGCAGCCAGGGGACAGGGAGGGGCGAGCAGTACTTC | CASSQGTGRGEQYF
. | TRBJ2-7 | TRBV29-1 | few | TGCAGCGTGACCTTACAGGGATCCTACGAGCAGTACTTC | CSVTLQGSYEQYF
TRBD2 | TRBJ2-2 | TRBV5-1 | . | TGCGCCAGCAGCTTCCTAGCGGAGAGCACCGGGGAGCTGTTTTTT | CASSFLAESTGELFF
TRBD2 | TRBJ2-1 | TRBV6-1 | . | TGTGCCAGCAGTGTTAGCGGGGTCTCCTACAATGAGCAGTTCTTC | CASSVSGVSYNEQFF
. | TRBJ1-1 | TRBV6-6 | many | TGTGCCAGCAGTTACTCCTTCGGGAGACAGAGCCTTGAAGCTTTCTTT | CASSYSFGRQSLEAFF
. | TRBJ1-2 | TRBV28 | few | TGTGCCAGCAGCCGACGGCGGGGACTTGGCTACACCTTC | CASSRRRGLGYTF
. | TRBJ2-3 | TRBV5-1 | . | TGCGCCAGCAGCGGAATTGGAGACTCGATGGATACGCAGTATTTT | CASSGIGDSMDTQYF
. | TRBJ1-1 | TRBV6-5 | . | TGTGCCAGCAGTTACTCCTTAGGGGGAACTGAAGCTTTCTTT | CASSYSLGGTEAFF
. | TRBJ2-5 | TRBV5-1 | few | TGCGCCAGCAGCTTGGCCGACGGACTAATCAAAGAGACCCAGTACTTC | CASSLADGLIKETQYF
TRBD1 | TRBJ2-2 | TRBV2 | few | TGTGCCAGCAATACAGGGGCCCCGAACACCGGGGAGCTGTTTTTT | CASNTGAPNTGELFF
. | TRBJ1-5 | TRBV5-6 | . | TGTGCCAGCAGCTTTTCCTTGGGGGCATTCGGTAATCAGCCCCAGCATTTT | CASSFSLGAFGNQPQHF
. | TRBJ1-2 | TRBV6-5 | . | TGTGCCAGCAGTGGACAGTCTACGAGTGGCTACACCTTC | CASSGQSTSGYTF
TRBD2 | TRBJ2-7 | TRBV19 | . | TGTGCCAGTAGTCGACTAGCGGGCAAGGTCGAGCAGTACTTC | CASSRLAGKVEQYF
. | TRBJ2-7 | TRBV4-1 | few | TGCGCCAGCAGCCAAGCATCCCCGAGCTCCTACGAGCAGTACTTC | CASSQASPSSYEQYF
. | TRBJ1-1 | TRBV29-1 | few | TGCAGCGTTGTACTCCTCGAAGCTTTCTTT | CSVVLLEAFF
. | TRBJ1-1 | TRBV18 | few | TGTGCCAGCTCACCAATAGGGGTGGGAACTGAAGCTTTCTTT | CASSPIGVGTEAFF